The present TCR beta chain was sequenced within a study of preoperative IRX-2 immunotherapy in early breast cancer. Here immunoSEQ multiplex PCR was the method, and the copy in TCRdb shows in-frame clones only, minus some. This table has some 30,000 clones, about four fifths appearing once. Treatment noted: preoperative locoregional IRX-2 cytokine immunotherapy. Sequencing used lymph node tissue, obtained from a patient treated with IRX-2 immunotherapy. This clonotype originated in a human donor with breast cancer.

The CDR3 loop reads CASSEPNEQFF. The CDR3 nucleotides read TGTGCCAGCAGTGAACCCAATGAGCAGTTCTTC. The chain links TRBV6-7 to TRBJ2-1; no firm D call. TRBV6-7 is noted as an ORF with a role that remains uncertain. Deletions cut 5 bases from V and 6 bases from J, with 5 bases between. The length of the CDR3 is 11 residues.